This T cell receptor beta chain was observed in a study of blood T cell repertoires in COVID-19. Study-level background: From the United States, Italy and Spain came samples of acute and convalescent COVID-19.

Produced via immunoSEQ multiplex PCR; TCRdb's table is partial and in-frame only. The table shows some 670,000 clones, with approximately 90% occurring only once. This TCR derives from a woman aged 18 to 35 with acute or convalescent COVID-19. Sequenced input: peripheral blood.

The CDR3 nucleotides read TGTGCCAGCAGTGGACCTCCGGACAGGGATACCTACGAGCAGTACTTC. Amino acid sequence: CASSGPPDRDTYEQYF. The chain is built from TRBV2 and TRBJ2-7; 8 positions match TRBD1. The germline V gene encodes CDR1 SNHLY and CDR2 FYNNEI. The CDR3 has 16 amino acids. V trimming: 4 bases; J trimming: 2 bases; junction bases outside the gene matches: 10.